The rows below give T cell receptor beta chains drawn from one sample of a study of shared clonotypes between healthy human individuals. Measured with immunoSEQ multiplex PCR; TCRdb has only the in-frame clones, and not every one. The sample has over 1.4 million clones; roughly 96% are singletons. Input material: naive CD4+ T cells sorted from blood. The receptors here all came from a man aged 30-40 years in good health. Each CDR3 is given with its conserved first and last residue. Size tells how often a clone was seen (once, few, many) or the class of an expanded clone, and some rows leave it out.

abundance: -
v_gene: TRBV11-2
j_gene: TRBJ2-7
len: 15
CDR3aa: CASSFRGTLTYEQYF

abundance: -
v_gene: TRBV5-1
j_gene: TRBJ2-7
len: 16
CDR3aa: CASQLTPTKPSYEQYF

abundance: -
v_gene: TRBV6-5
j_gene: TRBJ2-3
len: 14
CDR3aa: CASSHKPGGDTQYF

abundance: -
v_gene: TRBV19
j_gene: TRBJ1-1
len: 14
CDR3aa: CASSFSDSGREAFF

abundance: once
v_gene: TRBV15
j_gene: TRBJ2-7
len: 13
CDR3aa: CATSKGQIYEQYF

abundance: -
v_gene: TRBV15
j_gene: TRBJ2-7
len: 15
CDR3aa: CATSRDLGHPYEQYF

abundance: once
v_gene: TRBV27
j_gene: TRBJ2-7
len: 15
CDR3aa: CASSPTGVQSGEQYF

abundance: -
v_gene: TRBV6-5
j_gene: TRBJ1-2
len: 13
CDR3aa: CASRGPLFDGYTF

abundance: -
v_gene: TRBV7-2
j_gene: TRBJ1-5
len: 18
CDR3aa: CASSLGTGGAGSNQPQHF

abundance: -
v_gene: TRBV5-1
j_gene: TRBJ2-6
len: 15
CDR3aa: CASSSQLSGANVLTF

abundance: -
v_gene: TRBV15
j_gene: TRBJ2-7
len: 15
CDR3aa: CATSRDPGHLYEQYF

abundance: -
v_gene: TRBV4-1
j_gene: TRBJ2-7
len: 15
CDR3aa: CASSQRDRETYEQYF

abundance: -
v_gene: TRBV9
j_gene: TRBJ2-7
len: 14
CDR3aa: CASSVGVRTYEQYF

abundance: -
v_gene: TRBV2
j_gene: TRBJ1-5
len: 13
CDR3aa: CASSVEGNQPQHF

abundance: -
v_gene: TRBV9
j_gene: TRBJ2-5
len: 14
CDR3aa: CASSVGREGETQYF

abundance: once
v_gene: TRBV6-4
j_gene: TRBJ1-5
len: 13
CDR3aa: CASSDLVGQPQHF

abundance: -
v_gene: TRBV5-1
j_gene: TRBJ2-3
len: 16
CDR3aa: CASSLATEAYTDTQYF

abundance: once
v_gene: TRBV28
j_gene: TRBJ1-4
len: 15
CDR3aa: CASRPRGEANEKLFF

abundance: -
v_gene: TRBV7-9
j_gene: TRBJ2-5
len: 16
CDR3aa: CASRGLAGAQQETQYF

abundance: -
v_gene: TRBV28
j_gene: TRBJ2-5
len: 15
CDR3aa: CASSPGTGVLKTQYF

abundance: -
v_gene: TRBV6-1
j_gene: TRBJ1-2
len: 11
CDR3aa: CASNRVYGYTF

abundance: -
v_gene: TRBV6-5
j_gene: TRBJ2-7
len: 15
CDR3aa: CASSYSGQGVYEQYF

abundance: -
v_gene: TRBV5-1
j_gene: TRBJ2-4
len: 14
CDR3aa: CASSFRQGENIQYF

abundance: -
v_gene: TRBV19
j_gene: TRBJ2-7
len: 15
CDR3aa: CASSIVAGVGYEQYF

abundance: once
v_gene: TRBV28
j_gene: TRBJ2-2
len: 13
CDR3aa: CASRPQGTGELFF

abundance: once
v_gene: TRBV6-5
j_gene: TRBJ2-5
len: 16
CDR3aa: CASSYSSPGIQETQYF

abundance: once
v_gene: TRBV7-8
j_gene: TRBJ2-5
len: 14
CDR3aa: CASSSSRVAGTQYF

abundance: -
v_gene: TRBV5-1
j_gene: TRBJ2-1
len: 12
CDR3aa: CASSLAGEEQFF

abundance: -
v_gene: TRBV5-1
j_gene: TRBJ2-6
len: 16
CDR3aa: CASSFFDGSGANVLTF

abundance: -
v_gene: TRBV7-2
j_gene: TRBJ2-7
len: 15
CDR3aa: CASSLIWAVEGEQYF

abundance: -
v_gene: TRBV6-1
j_gene: TRBJ1-3
len: 16
CDR3aa: CASREAGPGALGTIYF

abundance: -
v_gene: TRBV7-3
j_gene: TRBJ1-1
len: 13
CDR3aa: CASSLFGGTEAFF

abundance: -
v_gene: TRBV5-4
j_gene: TRBJ2-1
len: 11
CDR3aa: CASSLETEQFF

abundance: -
v_gene: TRBV29-1
j_gene: TRBJ1-1
len: 14
CDR3aa: CSVVDRRVNTEAFF

abundance: -
v_gene: TRBV18
j_gene: TRBJ2-5
len: 14
CDR3aa: CASSGDSPKETQYF

abundance: -
v_gene: TRBV11-2
j_gene: TRBJ2-4
len: 13
CDR3aa: CASRRLAKNIQYF

abundance: -
v_gene: TRBV10-2
j_gene: TRBJ2-4
len: 15
CDR3aa: CASSESGGAKNIQYF

abundance: -
v_gene: TRBV15
j_gene: TRBJ2-2
len: 15
CDR3aa: CATSRVGGFTGELFF

abundance: -
v_gene: TRBV11-3
j_gene: TRBJ2-1
len: 17
CDR3aa: CASSLGGTSGRHNEQFF

abundance: -
v_gene: TRBV15
j_gene: TRBJ1-2
len: 14
CDR3aa: CATSNNIKNYGYTF

abundance: -
v_gene: TRBV15
j_gene: TRBJ1-5
len: 12
CDR3aa: CATSGRGQPQHF

abundance: -
v_gene: TRBV2
j_gene: TRBJ2-3
len: 17
CDR3aa: CASSTTAGSFSTDTQYF

abundance: -
v_gene: TRBV6-6
j_gene: TRBJ1-4
len: 15
CDR3aa: CASSRREPLSGKLFF

abundance: once
v_gene: TRBV5-1
j_gene: TRBJ2-5
len: 15
CDR3aa: CASSSQLRQGETQYF

abundance: -
v_gene: TRBV19
j_gene: TRBJ2-5
len: 13
CDR3aa: CASSIEHQETQYF

abundance: -
v_gene: TRBV7-9
j_gene: TRBJ2-1
len: 15
CDR3aa: CASSLILAGTNEQFF

abundance: -
v_gene: TRBV19
j_gene: TRBJ2-2
len: 17
CDR3aa: CASSIRSGRIFTGELFF

abundance: -
v_gene: TRBV7-8
j_gene: TRBJ1-2
len: 14
CDR3aa: CASSLDPYDYGYTF

abundance: -
v_gene: TRBV29-1
j_gene: TRBJ2-7
len: 12
CDR3aa: CSVVWSSYEQYF

abundance: -
v_gene: TRBV6-5
j_gene: TRBJ2-1
len: 15
CDR3aa: CASRPQLASYNEQFF

abundance: -
v_gene: TRBV5-6
j_gene: TRBJ2-1
len: 13
CDR3aa: CASMRGGGNEQFF

abundance: once
v_gene: TRBV2
j_gene: TRBJ2-1
len: 13
CDR3aa: CASRGEVYNEQFF

abundance: -
v_gene: TRBV7-7
j_gene: TRBJ2-1
len: 16
CDR3aa: CASSLAASGSFHEQFF

abundance: once
v_gene: TRBV13
j_gene: TRBJ2-7
len: 15
CDR3aa: CASKRGGGNIYEQYF

abundance: -
v_gene: TRBV27
j_gene: TRBJ2-1
len: 15
CDR3aa: CASSPGDRVDNEQFF

abundance: -
v_gene: TRBV19
j_gene: TRBJ2-7
len: 12
CDR3aa: CASSMIYYEQYF

abundance: -
v_gene: TRBV6-7
j_gene: TRBJ2-2
len: 16
CDR3aa: CASSYSYGKGTGELFF

abundance: -
v_gene: TRBV28
j_gene: TRBJ1-5
len: 17
CDR3aa: CASSIKGTSKDGQPQHF